This section outlines one T cell receptor beta chain sequence together with its context. Its matching antigen is unknown. Clones were sequenced by immunoSEQ multiplex PCR, and TCRdb holds only the in-frame ones, with some missing. The sample has some 75,000 clones, roughly three quarters seen once. This entry belongs to a study of early stage breast cancer tumors. On the study more broadly: ER+/PR+/HER2- status applied to about 70% of the 16 invasive breast tumors.

Broader study findings: In about 90% of the 16 patients, blood comparison separated tumor from normal breast. Tumors had about 2.4-fold higher T cell density and higher clonality than adjacent normal breast tissue. Enriched TCRB sequences shared across patients were mostly commonly generated sequences.

The source of this sequence is a person aged 55 to 70 with breast cancer. Source material: blood.

CDR3 bases: TGTGCCAGCAGTGAAGCGCACTACCGGGTCACAGATACGCAGTATTTT. Amino acids: CASSEAHYRVTDTQYF. The V and J genes are TRBV6-1 and TRBJ2-3; no clear D. V lost 0 bases to trimming and J lost 2 bases, with 12 bases between them. The CDR3 runs 16 residues. Germline CDR1 MNHNS, CDR2 SASEGT.